The 17 T cell receptor beta chains presented below share a single source sample, sequenced in a study of T cells expressing NK-cell markers. TCRdb reprocessed the 5' RACE reads and stores each CDR3 protein as one record, lacking DNA. This sample's table reports almost 450,000 distinct CDR3 sequences. The sample comprised blood T cells: a sorted CD56 or NKG2C T cell subset, CD4+ or CD8+ T cells, or bulk PBMC T cells (not recorded which). These receptor sequences come from a woman aged 18-69 years in good health.

The rearrangement joins TRBV6-4 to TRBJ1-2; TCRdb calls TRBD1, which cannot be checked without DNA. Per germline, CDR1 MRHNA and CDR2 SNTAGT. CDR3 size: 12 residues. The CDR3 protein is CASPGTGHGYTF.

This sequence joins TRBV20-1 and TRBJ2-1. Germline V gives CDR1 DFQATT, CDR2 SNEGSKA (reference sequence). This CDR3 has 16 residues. The CDR3 loop is CSARDLKRVELDEQFF.

This chain joins TRBV29-1 and TRBJ1-3; lacking DNA, the TRBD1 call made by TCRdb goes unchecked. The length of the CDR3 is 14 residues. Germline-derived CDR1 and CDR2 are SQVTM and ANQGSEA. The CDR3 sequence is CSVETVAGGNTIYF.

J is TRBJ2-1 and V is TRBV20-1; with no DNA, the TCRdb D assignment of TRBD2 cannot be verified. Germline loops: CDR1 DFQATT, CDR2 SNEGSKA (reference sequence). This CDR3 is 14 amino acids long. CDR3 in amino acids: CSAMTSGPLGEQFF.

The gene calls are TRBV5-1 and TRBJ1-3; the D call of TRBD1 rests on TCRdb alone, since no DNA is present to check it. This CDR3 has 15 residues. Germline-derived CDR1 and CDR2 are SGHRS and YFSETQ. CDR3 residues: CASSSGQGAGNTIYF.

This rearrangement joins TRBV12-3 or TRBV12-4 to TRBJ2-1; TCRdb picks TRBD2, but there is no DNA to check that call. The CDR3 sequence is 16 residues long. This chain's CDR3 is CASSFTLAVSYNEQFF.

V is TRBV4-3 and J is TRBJ2-5. This CDR3 is 15 amino acids long. From germline, CDR1 is LGHNA and CDR2 YSLEER. The chain's CDR3 is CASSQDLLQSETQYF.

V and J are TRBV18 and TRBJ2-3. The CDR3 covers 15 residues. CDR1 and CDR2 (germline): KGHSH, LQKENI. The CDR3 here is CASSLMRQGTDTQYF.

V usage is TRBV28 and J usage is TRBJ2-6. The germline V gene encodes CDR1 MDHEN and CDR2 SYDVKM. The CDR3 loop spans 14 amino acids. This CDR3 is CASLTESGANVLTF.

The rearrangement uses TRBV27 and TRBJ2-7. The CDR3 spans 13 residues. Germline CDR1 reads MNHEY; CDR2 reads SMNVEV (reference sequence). The CDR3 loop reads CASSPQPFYEQYF.

The chain links TRBV20-1 to TRBJ1-2. Germline V gives CDR1 DFQATT, CDR2 SNEGSKA (reference sequence). This CDR3 has 15 amino acids. CDR3 in amino acids: CSARDLGRRNYGYTF.

The rearrangement uses TRBV29-1 and TRBJ1-2; with no DNA, the TCRdb D assignment of TRBD1 cannot be verified. CDR3 length: 12 residues. CDR1 is SQVTM and CDR2 is ANQGSEA in the germline V gene. The chain's CDR3 is CSVGQPNYGYTF.

The chain couples TRBV12-3 or TRBV12-4 to TRBJ2-1. This CDR3 comprises 13 residues. CDR3 sequence reads: CASTLGLNNEQFF.

This chain joins TRBV7-2 and TRBJ2-7; checking the TCRdb D call of TRBD2 is not possible without DNA. CDR1 and CDR2 from the germline V gene are SGHTA and FQGNSA. The CDR3 has 13 amino acids. CDR3 sequence reads: CASSRKAGYEQYF.

This chain links TRBV5-1 with TRBJ2-2; without DNA, the TCRdb call of TRBD2 cannot be checked. Germline values: CDR1 SGHRS, CDR2 YFSETQ. The CDR3 spans 17 residues. This CDR3 reads CASSRSVAGANTGELFF.

This chain joins TRBV12-3 or TRBV12-4 and TRBJ2-2; there is no DNA to check the TCRdb D call of TRBD1. CDR3 length: 15 amino acids. CDR3 in amino acids: CASSLGGVPPGELFF.

The chain carries TRBV5-1 and TRBJ2-2; TCRdb selects TRBD1, and the lack of DNA leaves this call unchecked. Germline V CDR1 and CDR2: SGHRS, YFSETQ. This CDR3 is built from 15 residues. The CDR3 region is CASRGQVSNTGELFF.